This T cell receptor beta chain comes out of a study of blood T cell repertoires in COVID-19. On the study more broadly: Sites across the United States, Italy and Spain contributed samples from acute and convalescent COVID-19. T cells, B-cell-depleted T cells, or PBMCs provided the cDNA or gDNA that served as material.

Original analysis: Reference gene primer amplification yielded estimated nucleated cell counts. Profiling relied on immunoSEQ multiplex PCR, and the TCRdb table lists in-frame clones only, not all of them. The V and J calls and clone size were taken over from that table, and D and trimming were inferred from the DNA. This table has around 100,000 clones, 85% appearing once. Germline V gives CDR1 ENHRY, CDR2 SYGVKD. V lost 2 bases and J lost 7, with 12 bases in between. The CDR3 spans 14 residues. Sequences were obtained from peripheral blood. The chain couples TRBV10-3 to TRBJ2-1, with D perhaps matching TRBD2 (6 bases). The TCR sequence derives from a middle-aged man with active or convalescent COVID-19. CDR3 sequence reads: CAISERLENNEQFF. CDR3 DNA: TGTGCCATCAGTGAGCGACTAGAAAATAATGAGCAGTTCTTC.